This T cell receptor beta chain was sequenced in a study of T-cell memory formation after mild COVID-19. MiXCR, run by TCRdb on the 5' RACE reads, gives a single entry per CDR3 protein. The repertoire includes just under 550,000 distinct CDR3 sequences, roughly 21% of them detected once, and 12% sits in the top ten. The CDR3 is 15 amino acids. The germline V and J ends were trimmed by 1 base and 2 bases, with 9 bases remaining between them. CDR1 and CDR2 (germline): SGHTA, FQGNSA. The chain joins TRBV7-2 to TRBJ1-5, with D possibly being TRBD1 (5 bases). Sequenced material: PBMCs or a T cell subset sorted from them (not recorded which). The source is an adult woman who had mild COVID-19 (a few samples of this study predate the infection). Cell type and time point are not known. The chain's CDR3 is CASSLVRGGNQPQHF. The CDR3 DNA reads TGTGCCAGCAGCTTAGTAAGGGGTGGCAATCAGCCCCAGCATTTT.